This TCR beta chain emerged from a study of T cells in women clearing cervical HPV infection. Study context: Blood came at first lesion visit for cases, post-clearance for controls.

immunoSEQ multiplex PCR used an average of approximately 1,300 ng genomic DNA. Data came from immunoSEQ multiplex PCR; TCRdb stores just in-frame clones and leaves some out. The record lists roughly 47,000 clones, of which the ten most abundant hold 35% to 45%. CDR3 size: 15 residues. V was cut by 5 bases and J by 2 bases, with 15 bases left in between. Germline V gene sequence: CDR1 SEHNR, CDR2 FQNEAQ (reference sequence). Study results and limitations: TRBV6-7 relative abundance averaged roughly 0.1% in cases and under 0.2% in controls. CIN3+ cases had significantly higher TCR richness than controls; evenness did not differ.

To note about this clone: The antigen remains unidentified. The CDR3 goes on 3 residues after the read ends, and that part is filled in from the germline J gene.

The chain joins TRBV7-9 to TRBJ2-5; TRBD2 might be the D (6 bases). Sequencing was done on a sample of blood buffy coat. The receptor was isolated from a woman between 18 and 70 years old with a cervical HPV16 infection that either progressed to CIN3+ or cleared (not recorded which). The CDR3 is CASSRSGLPQETQYF. Partial CDR3 DNA: TGTGCCAGCAGCCGATCGGGACTCCCACAAGAGACC. The full variable domain, its missing parts supplied by reference TRBV7-9 and TRBJ2-5, is DTGVSQNPRHKITKRGQNVTFRCDPISEHNRLYWYRQTLGQGPEFLTYFQNEAQLEKSRLLSDRFSAERPKGSFSTLEIQRTEQGDSAMYLCASSRSGLPQETQYFGPGTRLLVL.